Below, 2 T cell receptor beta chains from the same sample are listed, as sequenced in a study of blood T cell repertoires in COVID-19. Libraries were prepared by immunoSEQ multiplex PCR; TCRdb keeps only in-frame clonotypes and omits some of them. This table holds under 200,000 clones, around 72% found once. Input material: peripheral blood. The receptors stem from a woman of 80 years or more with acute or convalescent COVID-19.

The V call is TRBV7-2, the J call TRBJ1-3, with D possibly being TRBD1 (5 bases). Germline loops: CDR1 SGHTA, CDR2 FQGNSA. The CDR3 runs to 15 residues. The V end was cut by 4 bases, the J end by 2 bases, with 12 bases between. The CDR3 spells CASSYFGGAGNTIYF. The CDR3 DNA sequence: TGTGCCAGCAGCTATTTTGGGGGGGCTGGAAACACCATATATTTT.

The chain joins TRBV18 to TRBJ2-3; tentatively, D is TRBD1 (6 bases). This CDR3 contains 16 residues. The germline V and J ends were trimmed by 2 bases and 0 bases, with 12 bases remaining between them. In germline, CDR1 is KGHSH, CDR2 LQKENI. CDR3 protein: CASSPTGPTSTDTQYF. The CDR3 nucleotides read TGTGCCAGCTCACCAACAGGGCCCACCAGCACAGATACGCAGTATTTT. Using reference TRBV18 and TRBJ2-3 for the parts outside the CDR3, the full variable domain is NAGVMQNPRHLVRRRGQEARLRCSPMKGHSHVYWYRQLPEEGLKFMVYLQKENIIDESGMPKERFSAEFPKEGPSILRIQQVVRGDSAAYFCASSPTGPTSTDTQYFGPGTRLTVL.